Below, 10 T cell receptor beta chains from the same sample are listed, as sequenced in a study of human T cells and chemical hapten exposure. Time point defined: patch test 1, 2 weeks after DPC sensitization. As for treatment: therapeutic diphenylcyclopropenone sensitization with weekly scalp DPC. One entry per CDR3 protein, called by TCRdb with MiXCR from the RACE reads. The sample carries about 120,000 distinct CDR3 sequences, roughly 13% recorded once. Specimen: whole blood, collected in connection with sensitization to the hapten diphenylcyclopropenone (DPC). These receptors came from a man between 18 and 29 years old with alopecia areata. Some clones in this sample may be carry-over from other donors' samples.

This clonotype was detected only a few times. This chain joins TRBV18 and TRBJ2-4, with D tentatively TRBD1 (5 bases). The V gene lost 1 base and the J gene lost 0 bases, with 16 bases spanning the gap. CDR3 length: 18 amino acids. Germline loops: CDR1 KGHSH, CDR2 LQKENI. Written as DNA, the CDR3 is TGTGCCAGCTCACCACGAGACAGCCCCTCACTAGCCAAAAACATTCAGTACTTC. Its protein is CASSPRDSPSLAKNIQYF. Drawing the rest from reference TRBV18 and TRBJ2-4, the complete variable domain is NAGVMQNPRHLVRRRGQEARLRCSPMKGHSHVYWYRQLPEEGLKFMVYLQKENIIDESGMPKERFSAEFPKEGPSILRIQQVVRGDSAAYFCASSPRDSPSLAKNIQYFGAGTRLSVL.

This clonotype was seen a handful of times. The chain carries TRBV12-3 or TRBV12-4 and TRBJ2-1, with TRBD1 as a possible D gene (6 bases). The CDR3 is 15 amino acids. V lost 3 bases, J lost 5 bases, and 14 bases lay in between. The CDR3 sequence: CASSFVQGSNNEQFF. CDR3 DNA sequence: TGTGCCAGCAGTTTTGTGCAGGGGAGCAACAATGAGCAGTTCTTC.

The rearrangement uses TRBV5-1 and TRBJ1-6; 9 nucleotides match TRBD1. The junction had 12 bases not matched to a gene; V was cut back by 6 bases and J by 2 bases. The CDR3 is 18 amino acids. Germline CDR1 SGHRS, CDR2 YFSETQ. The CDR3 DNA follows: TGCGCCAGCACCCCTGGGACAGGGTTTGAGGCCTATAATTCACCCCTCCACTTT. Its translation: CASTPGTGFEAYNSPLHF.

This clonotype was seen a few times. The chain carries TRBV18 and TRBJ2-5; TRBD1 might be the D (5 bases). CDR1 and CDR2 (germline): KGHSH, LQKENI. The V end was cut by 0 bases, the J end by 2 bases, with 7 bases between. The CDR3 totals 14 residues. The chain's CDR3 is CASSPPSGQETQYF. For the CDR3, the DNA is TGTGCCAGCTCACCACCGTCAGGGCAAGAGACCCAGTACTTC.

V is TRBV9 and J is TRBJ2-6; a weak D match, TRBD2 (5 bases). Germline-derived CDR1 and CDR2 are SGDLS and YYNGEE. CDR3 size: 16 residues. V lost 4 bases to trimming and J lost 0 bases, with 11 bases between them. The CDR3 DNA follows: TGTGCCAGCAGCCACGGACGGGGCTCTGGGGCCAACGTCCTGACTTTC. It is translated as CASSHGRGSGANVLTF.

The rearrangement links TRBV5-5 to TRBJ1-5; no firm D call. Germline V gene lookup returns CDR1 SGHKS and CDR2 YYEKEE (reference sequence). This CDR3 comprises 14 residues. V lost 0 bases, J lost 7 bases, and 11 bases lay in between. In DNA, the CDR3 is TGTGCCAGCAGCTTGGTGGGGATGGGACAGCCCCAGCATTTT. As protein: CASSLVGMGQPQHF.

This chain uses TRBV20-1 with TRBJ2-1, with D uncertain. There are 14 residues in the CDR3. Trimming pared 3 bases from V and 1 base from J, leaving 10 bases between. The germline CDR1 and CDR2 sequences are DFQATT and SNEGSKA (reference sequence). The CDR3 bases are TGCAGTGCTAGGCACGTAGGGTCCTACAATGAGCAGTTCTTC. Protein product: CSARHVGSYNEQFF.

This clonotype has at least ten counts. The V gene is TRBV12-3 or TRBV12-4, the J gene TRBJ2-3; D gene ambiguous. The length of the CDR3 is 13 residues. Deletions cut 7 bases from V and 2 bases from J, with 10 bases between. DNA of the CDR3: TGTGCCAGCAAGGGCCGAGCCACAGATACGCAGTATTTT. Amino acids: CASKGRATDTQYF.

The chain has TRBV18 and TRBJ2-1; 14 positions agree with TRBD2. After removal of 3 bases from V and 5 bases from J, the junction contained 3 bases not matched to a gene. Germline values: CDR1 KGHSH, CDR2 LQKENI. This CDR3 is built from 16 residues. CDR3 sequence reads: CASSPTSGGVDNEQFF. The CDR3 bases are TGTGCCAGCTCACCGACTAGCGGGGGGGTAGACAATGAGCAGTTCTTC.

This clonotype was recorded a few times. J is TRBJ2-7 and V is TRBV24-1, with 9 bases matching TRBD1. The trim removed 3 bases at V and 6 bases at J, leaving 11 bases unmatched. The CDR3 loop spans 16 amino acids. Germline CDR1 and CDR2: KGHDR and SFDVKD. The CDR3 loop is CATSDRGTGNPSEQYF. The CDR3 bases are TGTGCCACCAGTGATAGAGGGACAGGGAACCCTTCCGAGCAGTACTTC.